This T cell receptor (beta chain) was profiled in a study of CD8 T cells in Susac syndrome (dated by TCRdb to about 2019). For the wider study: Of the Susac syndrome patients who were sequenced, more than five had clinically active disease and eight were in clinical remission. At the time of blood withdrawal, Susac syndrome patients were either therapy-naive, taking corticosteroids (with some also receiving IVIg), or on IVIg alone. The study used repertoire sequencing to test whether antigen drove CD8+ T cell activation and differentiation in Susac syndrome. The clonality of the CD8+ T cell repertoire was compared across about a dozen healthy donors, some 14 Susac syndrome patients and 15 multiple sclerosis patients.

Peripheral blood CD8+ and CD4+ T cells from healthy donors, Susac syndrome patients and multiple sclerosis patients were profiled by high-throughput TCR beta sequencing. The Susac syndrome patients fulfilled recently defined diagnostic criteria for either definite or probable disease. Bulk CD8+ and CD4+ T cells were purified magnetically by negative isolation, whereas CD8+ TEMRA cells were enriched by FACS. Blood was drawn into EDTA tubes, processed within 24 hours, and PBMCs were isolated by density gradient centrifugation. PBMCs destined for TCR sequencing were cryopreserved in liquid nitrogen and later thawed in a 37 °C water bath. The sorted or isolated CD4+, CD8+ and CD8+ TEMRA cells had a purity of 90% or higher. On the study overall, not on this receptor specifically: The study acknowledged that relatively few individuals were included in the TCR sequencing and HLA analysis. Clonal expansion was observed in Susac syndrome CD8+ repertoires, with the highest expansion in CD8+ TEMRA cells and greater expansion in clinically active than in remitting patients. In the total CD8+ and CD8+ TEMRA repertoires, 15 to 20 and five Susac-specific public clones, respectively, were identified.

The CDR3 has 16 amino acids, counting the end cysteine and phenylalanine. The read is trimmed to its CDR3 DNA, 48 bases read in frame from base 1. V has 2 bases trimmed and J has 7 bases trimmed; junction bases matching no gene number 9. The germline V gene gives CDR1 as SGHRS and CDR2 as YFSETQ. As regards this clonotype: Its antigen remains undetermined. No base quality information exists; no much larger clone differs at one position.

RNA was extracted using the RNeasy kit, and roughly 0.5 to 1 ug of the RNA was reverse transcribed with random hexamers. The immunoSEQ multiplex PCR assay, covering 54 Vbeta and 13 Jbeta segments, was used to amplify TCR beta CDR3 regions. PCR amplification bias was corrected by using a synthetic template baseline for primer optimization and computational correction. The authors processed their data as follows. Only productive sequences were kept, with reads annotated to V, D and J genes according to IMGT and analyzed in immunoSEQ Analyzer. To calculate clonality, Shannon entropy was normalized by log2 of the number of productive unique sequences and then subtracted from one. For each patient and control, public and private clones were evaluated within the 100 most prevalent clones. Clones were defined as Susac-specific if absent from the healthy and MS cohorts, from 1052 published viral clones and from other ImmuneACCESS disease sequences. In TCRdb, the public reads were trimmed at Q25 with fastp and aligned with MiXCR, with productive beta chains retained. Each entry is one CDR3 protein sequence, shown with its most common DNA and genes. TCRdb, rather than the study authors, made the V and J calls. This sample lists some 200,000 distinct CDR3 sequences; 95% were detected once. In total, the top ten clones hold around 0.16% of the sample.

The sample comprised CD8+ T cells from PBMCs. This TCR was sampled from a human donor with Susac syndrome. The rearrangement combines TRBV5-1 with TRBJ2-1; the central 10 bases match TRBD2. In nucleotide form, the sequence is TGCGCCAGCAGCTTATACCCTAGCGGGAGCGCGAATGAGCAGTTCTTC. Its translation is CASSLYPSGSANEQFF.